A selection of T cell receptor beta chains follows, all from one sample in a study of control samples from healthy donors and cancer patients. Sequencing was performed with immunoSEQ multiplex PCR; in TCRdb, only in-frame clones are kept and a portion is missing. The sample carries about 48,000 clones, 93% recorded once. The sequencing input was PBMCs. The receptors shown here come from a woman between 50 and 59 years old with head and neck cancer. CDR3s include the opening cysteine and the closing phenylalanine or tryptophan. The D gene is left open where the match is weak. A clone size is listed for some rows: how often the clone was seen (once, few, many), or a class if it is expanded.

once | TRBJ2-1 | TRBV7-9 | - | CASSFSGTSGNEQFF | TGTGCCAGCAGCTTCTCCGGGACCTCGGGCAATGAGCAGTTCTTC
- | TRBJ1-2 | TRBV28 | TRBD1 | CAAGDRGYGYTF | TGTGCCGCCGGGGACAGGGGCTATGGCTACACCTTC
- | TRBJ1-1 | TRBV6-5 | TRBD1 | CASHQGVGNTEAFF | TGTGCCAGCCACCAGGGGGTAGGGAACACTGAAGCTTTCTTT
few | TRBJ1-5 | TRBV7-9 | - | CASSFGAHQPQHF | TGTGCCAGCAGCTTCGGAGCCCATCAGCCCCAGCATTTT
- | TRBJ1-4 | TRBV6-2/TRBV6-3 | TRBD1 | CASSGTAEKLFF | TGTGCCAGCAGTGGGACAGCTGAAAAACTGTTTTTT
once | TRBJ2-7 | TRBV4-2 | - | CASSQVVQGLGEQYF | TGTGCCAGCAGCCAAGTAGTCCAGGGGTTGGGGGAGCAGTACTTC
- | TRBJ2-1 | TRBV7-2 | - | CASSLDRHNEQFF | TGTGCCAGCAGCTTGGACAGACACAATGAGCAGTTCTTC
- | TRBJ2-3 | TRBV28 | - | CASSLDETGRTDTQYF | TGTGCCAGCAGTTTAGACGAGACAGGCCGCACAGATACGCAGTATTTT
- | TRBJ2-7 | TRBV27 | TRBD1 | CASSGGTGEQGQYF | TGTGCCAGCAGCGGCGGGACAGGGGAACAGGGGCAGTACTTC
- | TRBJ2-7 | TRBV3-1/TRBV3-2 | - | CASSHGVAYEQYF | TGTGCCAGCAGCCACGGGGTAGCCTACGAGCAGTACTTC
- | TRBJ1-4 | TRBV11-2 | - | CASSSTGGQLNEKLFF | TGTGCCAGCAGTTCAACGGGGGGACAACTTAATGAAAAACTGTTTTTT
- | TRBJ1-5 | TRBV7-9 | - | CASSFGAGDNQPQHF | TGTGCCAGCAGTTTCGGGGCAGGGGACAATCAGCCCCAGCATTTT
- | TRBJ2-7 | TRBV30 | - | CAWSRDRIYEQYF | TGTGCCTGGAGTCGTGACAGAATATACGAGCAGTACTTC